This T cell receptor (beta chain) was documented in a study of shared clonotypes between healthy human individuals. General study points: Generation probabilities of non-shared clonotypes were lower (relative to those shared by all four donors).

The ends lost 0 bases at V and 2 bases at J; junction bases unmatched: 3. In germline, CDR1 is SGDLS, CDR2 YYNGEE. CDR3 length equals 15 residues. A remark on this clone: Its target is unknown. The sample contains more than one DNA sequence encoding this CDR3.

This table comes from immunoSEQ multiplex PCR, and its TCRdb copy is limited to in-frame clones, with some not included. The sample carries millions of clones, approximately 95% recorded once. Terminally differentiated effector memory CD45RA+ cells were left out of the naive CD8 fraction, which was CD45RO-negative and positively selected for CCR7. Sequences were obtained from naive CD8+ T cells sorted from blood. This TCR was recovered from a man younger than 30 in good health. The chain joins TRBV9 to TRBJ2-3; 7 positions agree with TRBD1. CDR3 sequence (DNA): TGTGCCAGCAGCGTAGGAGGACAGGACACAGATACGCAGTATTTT. Translation gives CASSVGGQDTDTQYF.